This is a list of T cell receptor beta chains from one sample in a study of CD8+CD57+ T cells in acquired aplastic anemia. Via MiXCR, TCRdb re-called the reads, giving one row per CDR3 protein. In the table there are some 410,000 distinct CDR3 sequences, 65% to 80% of which are singletons. The material sequenced was sorted CD4+, CD8+, or CD8+CD57+ T cells (not recorded which) from PBMCs. Source of these receptors: a human donor in good health, serving as a control. Each CDR3 is given without its conserved first and last residue. The size field is filled for only some rows; it gives once, few, many or a size class.

abundance | j_gene | v_gene | CDR3aa
NA | NA | TRBV10-2 | ASSESGFYDYT
many | TRBJ2-5 | TRBV19 | ASSIGLGGGAETQY
many | TRBJ1-2 | TRBV5-1 | ASSLAGGGVGYT
NA | TRBJ2-2 | TRBV30 | ASLDRGTGELF
NA | TRBJ1-1 | TRBV9 | ASSVHRDRGTDTF
NA | TRBJ2-1 | TRBV20-1 | SANWPHDNQQF
NA | TRBJ2-7 | TRBV29-1 | SVIADSLYEQY
NA | TRBJ1-1 | TRBV7-3 | ASRSGPYNEQFF
NA | TRBJ1-6 | TRBV5-1 | ASRMGFDSPLH
NA | TRBJ2-7 | TRBV5-4 | ASSLKEAGRYEQY
many | TRBJ1-5 | TRBV15 | ATSRDGAEYSNQPQH
NA | TRBJ2-1 | TRBV18 | ASSPVTLGGAEQF
NA | TRBJ1-1 | TRBV6-6 | ASSLDSMNTEAF
NA | TRBJ1-2 | TRBV7-8 | ASSLTGVKGYT
once | TRBJ1-1 | TRBV11-1 | ATSRGVVGTEAF
NA | TRBJ1-5 | TRBV7-8 | ASSQDLGEANQTQH
NA | TRBJ1-6 | TRBV7-9 | ASSLREANTDAFFD
NA | TRBJ1-1 | TRBV7-2 | ASSLEHLENTEAF
NA | NA | TRBV19 | ASSIGGSEETQY
NA | TRBJ2-7 | TRBV7-2 | ASSLGRTYEQYF
few | TRBJ2-1 | TRBV18 | ASSPFMDSSYNEQF
NA | TRBJ2-7 | TRBV7-3 | ASSLSRPGTGYRNYEQY
NA | TRBJ1-4 | TRBV7-2 | ASRLGDGRERLF
NA | TRBJ2-4 | TRBV20-1 | SATGLAWTKNIQY
NA | TRBJ2-3 | TRBV7-6 | ASSPRGGGSSDEQY
NA | TRBJ1-6 | TRBV7-3 | ASSLAGGAVGTPLH
many | TRBJ2-5 | TRBV19 | ASSIDPGLRMETQY
NA | TRBJ2-3 | TRBV7-2 | ASSSQGAGGETLY
NA | TRBJ1-6 | TRBV11-1 | ASSLDLSGYNSPLH
many | TRBJ1-4 | TRBV10-1 | ASSDRTGAGVASNEKLF
NA | TRBJ2-3 | TRBV6-6 | ASSFSGRRSADTQY
many | TRBJ2-5 | TRBV7-2 | ASSLWGLFQETQY
NA | TRBJ2-7 | TRBV12-3/TRBV12-4 | ASSLQAGTGGNEQY
NA | TRBJ1-6 | TRBV15 | ATSPGIGALYNSPLH
many | TRBJ2-2 | TRBV20-1 | SAGRLAANTGELF